These 32 T cell receptor beta chains share one sample of origin, sequenced in a study of OX40 agonist ivuxolimab in advanced cancers. Some clones are missing from TCRdb's copy, which holds only in-frame ones; the method was immunoSEQ multiplex PCR. The table lists 55,000 to 65,000 clones, 75% to 90% of them singletons, with approximately 1.8% in the top ten. The material was CD4+ or CD8+ T cells sorted from blood, obtained in a trial of the OX40 agonist ivuxolimab. Every receptor here comes from an adult with an advanced solid tumor such as melanoma, head and neck, liver or kidney cancer.

The chain employs TRBV18 and TRBJ1-1; 8 nucleotides align to TRBD1. Germline V gene sequence: CDR1 KGHSH, CDR2 LQKENI. CDR3 length: 16 residues. Trimming took 3 bases from V and 3 from J; bases not matched to a gene: 9. The CDR3 is CASSPRQGAVDTEAFF. The CDR3 DNA is TGTGCCAGCTCACCCCGCCAGGGGGCGGTGGACACTGAAGCTTTCTTT.

This clone was found a few times. The chain couples TRBV11-1 to TRBJ1-2; TRBD1 aligns across 7 bases. The CDR3 consists of 13 residues. Germline lookup yields CDR1 SGHAT and CDR2 FQDESV (reference sequence). The trim removed 5 bases at V and 2 bases at J, leaving 2 bases unmatched. The DNA for the CDR3 is TGTGCCAGCAGCCCGGGACAGAACTATGGCTACACCTTC. The encoded protein is CASSPGQNYGYTF.

This sequence joins TRBV2 and TRBJ2-7, with 10 bases identical to TRBD1. The ends lost 6 bases at V and 7 bases at J; junction bases unmatched: 6. From germline, CDR1 is SNHLY and CDR2 FYNNEI. The CDR3 consists of 13 residues. CDR3 coding DNA: TGTGCCAGCAGAAGACAGGGGGCAGGGGAGCAGTACTTC. Protein product: CASRRQGAGEQYF. The complete variable domain, with remaining parts taken from reference TRBV2 and TRBJ2-7, reads EPEVTQTPSHQVTQMGQEVILRCVPISNHLYFYWYRQILGQKVEFLVSFYNNEISEKSEIFDDQFSVERPDGSNFTLKIRSTKLEDSAMYFCASRRQGAGEQYFGPGTRLTVT.

The rearrangement links TRBV7-6 to TRBJ2-7, with D perhaps matching TRBD2 (5 bases). Per the germline V gene, CDR1 is SGHVS and CDR2 is FNYEAQ. The CDR3 loop spans 16 amino acids. V lost 6 bases and J lost 0, with 18 bases in between. CDR3 nucleotide sequence: TGTGCCAGCAGTTTGCCCGACATGGGGAGCTCCTACGAGCAGTACTTC. Translating gives CASSLPDMGSSYEQYF.

The chain is built from TRBV30 and TRBJ2-3; 11 bases line up with TRBD2. The CDR3 covers 14 residues. With 4 bases clipped from V and 2 bases from J, the junction kept 2 bases outside the gene matches. CDR1 and CDR2 from the germline V gene are GTSNPN and SVGIG (reference sequence). The CDR3 is CAWTLAGDTDTQYF. CDR3 in DNA: TGTGCCTGGACACTAGCGGGAGACACAGATACGCAGTATTTT.

The V gene is TRBV7-2, the J gene TRBJ1-3; 10 nucleotides align to TRBD1. V lost 4 bases, J lost 0 bases, and 9 bases stayed unmatched. CDR1 and CDR2 from the germline V gene are SGHTA and FQGNSA. The CDR3 covers 18 residues. The CDR3 here is CASSSPGTGVGSGNTIYF. CDR3 in DNA: TGTGCCAGCAGCTCCCCCGGGACAGGGGTGGGCTCTGGAAACACCATATATTTT.

The chain combines TRBV20-1 with TRBJ1-1; no firm D call. Germline CDR1 reads DFQATT; CDR2 reads SNEGSKA (reference sequence). This CDR3 has 11 amino acids. V lost 8 bases to trimming and J lost 0 bases, with 7 bases between them. DNA of the CDR3: TGCAGTTCCCTGATGAACACTGAAGCTTTCTTT. Translating gives CSSLMNTEAFF.

The chain links TRBV13 to TRBJ2-2; D gene uncertain. Trimming took 6 bases from V and 6 from J, leaving 8 bases between them. CDR3 length equals 12 residues. Per germline, CDR1 PRHDT and CDR2 FYEKMQ (reference sequence). CDR3 nucleotides: TGTGCCAGCAGTTCCCTTCCCGGGGAGCTGTTTTTT. Its translation: CASSSLPGELFF.

The chain couples TRBV28 to TRBJ1-4; D gene unclear. Per the germline V gene, CDR1 is MDHEN and CDR2 is SYDVKM. The CDR3 is 12 residues long. The ends were cut back, 9 bases at V and 4 bases at J, with 9 bases in the middle. CDR3 sequence: CASQEGNEKLFF. CDR3 DNA: TGTGCCAGTCAGGAGGGTAATGAAAAACTGTTTTTT.

The rearrangement joins TRBV2 to TRBJ2-7; tentatively, D is TRBD2 (5 bases). In germline, CDR1 is SNHLY, CDR2 FYNNEI. CDR3 length: 14 residues. V was trimmed by 7 bases and J by 6 bases, leaving 19 bases between them. CDR3 bases: TGTGCCAGCATTGCACTAGTCACGGAGTCCGAGCAGTACTTC. This codes for CASIALVTESEQYF.

The V call is TRBV18, the J call TRBJ1-4; 7 bases align to TRBD1. CDR3 size: 16 residues. With V trimmed by 3 bases and J by 0 bases, 4 bases remained unmatched. The V gene's germline CDR1 is KGHSH and CDR2 LQKENI. The chain's CDR3 is CASSPPTGATNEKLFF. In DNA form, the CDR3 reads TGTGCCAGCTCACCCCCCACAGGGGCAACTAATGAAAAACTGTTTTTT.

The table lists this clone with a count of one. Here the CDR3 DNA reads TGTGCCAGCAGCTTAACTGGGTCCCAGAGTGCACCCCTCCACTTT. This codes for CASSLTGSQSAPLHF. The V call is TRBV7-3, the J call TRBJ1-6; D is unresolved. CDR1 and CDR2 (germline): SGHTA, FQGTGA. The V end lost 0 bases, the J end lost 11 bases, and 14 bases lay between the germline ends. The length of the CDR3 is 15 residues.

CDR3: CATSPSRDGQPQHF. The CDR3 region has the DNA TGTGCCACCAGCCCTTCGAGAGATGGTCAGCCCCAGCATTTT. This chain links TRBV15 with TRBJ1-5, with D unclear. With 5 bases removed from V and 6 bases from J, the gap between germline ends came to 14 bases. The CDR3 sequence is 14 residues long. Germline V gene sequence: CDR1 LNHNV, CDR2 YYDKDF (reference sequence).

The rearrangement uses TRBV19 and TRBJ2-7; the match to TRBD1 covers 7 bases. This CDR3 has 14 residues. Germline CDR1 reads LNHDA; CDR2 reads SQIVND (reference sequence). Trimming took 4 bases from V and 0 from J; bases not matched to a gene: 3. The CDR3 DNA reads as TGTGCCAGTAGTAAGACAGGGCTCTCCTACGAGCAGTACTTC. Translating gives CASSKTGLSYEQYF.

This sequence joins TRBV5-4 and TRBJ1-6, with D hard to call. Germline V CDR1 and CDR2: SGHNT, YYREEE (reference sequence). Trimming removed 6 bases from V and 0 bases from J, with 13 bases in between. The CDR3 length is 16 residues. CDR3 sequence reads: CASTDTLSSYNSPLHF. The CDR3 nucleotides read TGTGCCAGCACCGACACCCTAAGCTCCTATAATTCACCCCTCCACTTT.

On this clone: At the DNA level, this CDR3 is encoded by other sequences in the same sample as well. The CDR3 reads CASSRQGANSKNIQYF. The DNA of the CDR3 is TGTGCCAGCAGCAGACAGGGGGCGAACTCCAAAAACATTCAGTACTTC. The V and J genes are TRBV2 and TRBJ2-4, with 10 bases fitting TRBD1. Looked up from germline, CDR1 is SNHLY and CDR2 is FYNNEI. The J segment lost 2 bases and the V segment lost 6 bases, leaving 7 bases of the junction unmatched. The CDR3 covers 16 residues.

The chain joins TRBV28 to TRBJ1-2, with 9 bases that match TRBD1. The V segment lost 6 bases and the J segment 5 bases; nucleotides outside the gene matches: 16. CDR1 MDHEN and CDR2 SYDVKM come from the germline V gene. The CDR3 runs 17 residues. CDR3 region: CASRYVQGTGLGYGYTF. The CDR3 DNA reads as TGTGCCAGCAGATATGTTCAAGGGACAGGGCTGGGTTATGGCTACACCTTC.

This chain connects TRBV27 to TRBJ2-3; no clear D gene. The CDR3 is made up of 12 amino acids. CDR1 is MNHEY, CDR2 SMNVEV, per germline (reference sequence). V was trimmed by 6 bases and J by 2 bases, leaving 6 bases between them. The CDR3 DNA sequence: TGTGCCAGCAGGTCGACCACAGATACGCAGTATTTT. Encoded protein: CASRSTTDTQYF.

This chain links TRBV28 with TRBJ2-1; D may be TRBD1 (5 bases). The CDR3 totals 17 residues. The V end was cut by 4 bases, the J end by 7 bases, with 23 bases between. Germline V gene data show CDR1 as MDHEN and CDR2 as SYDVKM. The chain's CDR3 is CASSSTETEFGVNEQFF. The CDR3 DNA is TGTGCCAGCAGTTCAACCGAGACAGAGTTTGGGGTTAATGAGCAGTTCTTC.

The V call is TRBV28, the J call TRBJ2-7; 8 positions match TRBD1. V lost 9 bases to trimming and J lost 9 bases; unmatched junction nucleotides: 7. Germline V lookup: CDR1 MDHEN, CDR2 SYDVKM. This CDR3 comprises 11 residues. The CDR3 DNA sequence: TGTGCCAGTTTAGCCAGGGGGCGGCAGTACTTC. It is translated as CASLARGRQYF.

This chain uses TRBV18 with TRBJ2-5; a weak D match, TRBD1 (5 bases). The CDR3 runs to 14 residues. Germline values: CDR1 KGHSH, CDR2 LQKENI. V was shortened by 3 bases and J by 5 bases, with 13 bases between the two germline ends. The CDR3 DNA reads as TGTGCCAGCTCACCTCTTGGGGCAGGGGAGACCCAGTACTTC. This translates into CASSPLGAGETQYF.

This clone appeared a single time. CDR3 in amino acids: CASSWQIGQGRNEQFF. DNA for the CDR3: TGTGCCAGCAGCTGGCAAATCGGACAGGGGAGAAATGAGCAGTTCTTC. V is TRBV7-6 and J is TRBJ2-1, with 9 bases matching TRBD1. Trimming took 4 bases from V and 7 from J; bases not matched to a gene: 11. The germline V gene has CDR1 SGHVS and CDR2 FNYEAQ. The CDR3 consists of 16 residues.

This clone was detected once. V and J are TRBV14 and TRBJ2-3; TRBD1 matches at 7 bases. The V and J ends lost 3 bases and 0 bases, in that order; junction bases with no gene match: 9. The CDR3 contains 17 residues. The germline V gene encodes CDR1 SGHDN and CDR2 FVKESK. The CDR3 region is CASSQKGADHSTDTQYF. CDR3 DNA sequence: TGTGCCAGCAGCCAGAAGGGGGCAGATCATAGCACAGATACGCAGTATTTT.

V usage is TRBV30 and J usage is TRBJ2-7; 8 positions agree with TRBD2. Germline CDR1 reads GTSNPN; CDR2 reads SVGIG (reference sequence). The V segment lost 1 base and the J segment 5 bases; nucleotides outside the gene matches: 13. The CDR3 extends over 16 amino acids. The CDR3 region has the DNA TGTGCCTGGAGTGGGCGGGAGGCCAGATACAGGGACGAGCAGTACTTC. Its protein is CAWSGREARYRDEQYF.

The V gene is TRBV2, the J gene TRBJ2-5; 7 positions match TRBD2. Germline assignment: CDR1 SNHLY and CDR2 FYNNEI. The CDR3 loop spans 14 amino acids. After removal of 6 bases from V and 3 bases from J, the junction contained 7 bases not matched to a gene. CDR3 nucleotides: TGTGCCAGCAGCCTCCGGGAGGCGAAAGAGACCCAGTACTTC. It yields the protein CASSLREAKETQYF.

V is TRBV2 and J is TRBJ1-5; D ambiguous. The germline V and J ends were trimmed by 6 bases and 0 bases, with 21 bases remaining between them. CDR3 length: 18 residues. Germline V gene lookup returns CDR1 SNHLY and CDR2 FYNNEI. Here the CDR3 DNA reads TGTGCCAGCAGCGAGTTGGGAGGCGACGGTTATAGCAATCAGCCCCAGCATTTT. This codes for CASSELGGDGYSNQPQHF.

The sample holds one count of this clone. The rearrangement joins TRBV7-9 to TRBJ1-4, with TRBD1 matching 8 bases. The germline CDR1 and CDR2 sequences are SEHNR and FQNEAQ (reference sequence). V shed 4 bases and J 8 bases; nucleotides not matched to a gene: 6. This CDR3 is 14 amino acids long. Here the CDR3 DNA reads TGTGCCAGCAGCTCGGGACAGGAGGGGGAAAAACTGTTTTTT. Its translation: CASSSGQEGEKLFF.

The chain combines TRBV30 with TRBJ2-7; the match to TRBD1 covers 9 bases. In germline, CDR1 is GTSNPN, CDR2 SVGIG (reference sequence). This CDR3 has 14 amino acids. J gave up 4 bases and V 3 bases, and 7 bases lay outside the gene matches. The CDR3 sequence: CAWSGTGFRYEQYF. In nucleotides, the CDR3 is TGTGCCTGGAGCGGGACAGGGTTCCGATACGAGCAGTACTTC.

This chain connects TRBV6-1 to TRBJ2-2, with 11 bases matching TRBD1. In germline, CDR1 is MNHNS, CDR2 SASEGT. This CDR3 has 17 amino acids. V lost 6 bases to trimming and J lost 0 bases; unmatched junction nucleotides: 6. The CDR3 loop reads CASSESGQGANTGELFF. The CDR3 region has the DNA TGTGCCAGCAGCGAATCGGGACAGGGGGCGAACACCGGGGAGCTGTTTTTT.

V and J are TRBV27 and TRBJ2-7; 9 bases are a match to TRBD1. Germline CDR1 MNHEY, CDR2 SMNVEV (reference sequence). CDR3 length equals 15 residues. V trimming: 6 bases; J trimming: 3 bases; junction bases outside the gene matches: 9. The CDR3 is CASRLWGQGFYEQYF. CDR3 DNA: TGTGCCAGCAGATTGTGGGGACAGGGATTCTACGAGCAGTACTTC.

This chain joins TRBV4-2 and TRBJ2-7, with 9 bases matching TRBD1. The CDR3 length is 16 residues. J gave up 0 bases and V 0 bases, and 3 bases lay outside the gene matches. Per the germline V gene, CDR1 is LGHNA and CDR2 is YNFKEQ. CDR3 amino acids: CASSQDETGGSYEQYF. CDR3 sequence (DNA): TGTGCCAGCAGCCAAGATGAGACAGGGGGCTCCTACGAGCAGTACTTC.

This clone was observed a single time. The chain employs TRBV29-1 and TRBJ2-4; 13 bases line up with TRBD2. The ends lost 4 bases at V and 3 bases at J; junction bases unmatched: 6. Germline V gene lookup returns CDR1 SQVTM and CDR2 ANQGSEA. This CDR3 has 16 residues. As DNA, the CDR3 is TGCAGCGTTGGGACTAGCGGGAGCGGCGGCAAAAACATTCAGTACTTC. It specifies CSVGTSGSGGKNIQYF.